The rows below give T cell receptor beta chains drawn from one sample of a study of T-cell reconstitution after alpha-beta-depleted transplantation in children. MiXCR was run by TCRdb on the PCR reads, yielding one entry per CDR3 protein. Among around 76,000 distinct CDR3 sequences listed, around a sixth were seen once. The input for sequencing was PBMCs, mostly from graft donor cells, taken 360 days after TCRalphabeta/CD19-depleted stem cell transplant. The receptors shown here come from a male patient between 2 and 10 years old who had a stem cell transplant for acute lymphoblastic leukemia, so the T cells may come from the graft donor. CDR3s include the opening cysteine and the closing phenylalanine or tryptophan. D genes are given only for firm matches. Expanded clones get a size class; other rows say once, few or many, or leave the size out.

CDR3 DNA: TGTGCCAGCAGGAAACGTACAGGGGGCGGCGGGGAGCTGTTTTTT
CDR3 protein: CASRKRTGGGGELFF
J gene: TRBJ2-2
V gene: TRBV5-6
D gene: TRBD1
clone size: few

CDR3 DNA: TGCAGTGCTTTAGCGGGGAGGGCGGGGAATGAGCAGTTCTTC
CDR3 protein: CSALAGRAGNEQFF
J gene: TRBJ2-1
V gene: TRBV20-1
D gene: TRBD2
clone size: few

CDR3 DNA: TGTGCCAGCAGTCTCCCGACTACAGCCACAGATACGCAGTATTTT
CDR3 protein: CASSLPTTATDTQYF
J gene: TRBJ2-3
V gene: TRBV28
D gene: .
clone size: .

CDR3 DNA: TGCGCCAGCAGCTTTGGACACGAGCAGTACTTC
CDR3 protein: CASSFGHEQYF
J gene: TRBJ2-7
V gene: TRBV5-1
D gene: .
clone size: few

CDR3 DNA: TGCAGTGCTAGAGATCCTAGCGGGAGCTACAATGAGCAGTTCTTC
CDR3 protein: CSARDPSGSYNEQFF
J gene: TRBJ2-1
V gene: TRBV20-1
D gene: TRBD2
clone size: .

CDR3 DNA: TGTGCCAGCAGTTACTCGACAGTCACAGATACGCAGTATTTT
CDR3 protein: CASSYSTVTDTQYF
J gene: TRBJ2-3
V gene: TRBV6-5
D gene: .
clone size: .

CDR3 DNA: TGTGCCAGCAGCTTGGCCGGGGGGACAGGGGGTAGGGAGCAGTTCTTC
CDR3 protein: CASSLAGGTGGREQFF
J gene: TRBJ2-1
V gene: TRBV5-5
D gene: TRBD1
clone size: .

CDR3 DNA: TGCGCCAGCAGCTTGGCTAGCGGGAGAGGAGAGACCCAGTACTTC
CDR3 protein: CASSLASGRGETQYF
J gene: TRBJ2-5
V gene: TRBV5-1
D gene: TRBD2
clone size: many

CDR3 DNA: TGCGCCAGCAGCTTGGCACTCAGGGGGGCGGACAATGAGCAGTTCTTC
CDR3 protein: CASSLALRGADNEQFF
J gene: TRBJ2-1
V gene: TRBV5-1
D gene: .
clone size: few

CDR3 DNA: TGTGCCAGCAGCCACCCTAGCGCCCTTTCTTACAATGAGCAGTTCTTC
CDR3 protein: CASSHPSALSYNEQFF
J gene: TRBJ2-1
V gene: TRBV7-9
D gene: .
clone size: .

CDR3 DNA: TGTGCCAGCAGTTACGTGTTGGGGAAAGGCAAGGGCGAGCAGTACTTC
CDR3 protein: CASSYVLGKGKGEQYF
J gene: TRBJ2-7
V gene: TRBV6-5
D gene: .
clone size: .

CDR3 DNA: TGCGCCAGCAGCTTGGGTACGCCGGTAGATACGCAGTATTTT
CDR3 protein: CASSLGTPVDTQYF
J gene: TRBJ2-3
V gene: TRBV5-1
D gene: .
clone size: few

CDR3 DNA: TGTGCCAGCAGTCCCCGGACTAGCGGGACCACTTACAATGAGCAGTTCTTC
CDR3 protein: CASSPRTSGTTYNEQFF
J gene: TRBJ2-1
V gene: TRBV6-1
D gene: TRBD2
clone size: few

CDR3 DNA: TGTGCCAGCAGTTTCCACAGAGACTCACCCCTCCACTTT
CDR3 protein: CASSFHRDSPLHF
J gene: TRBJ1-6
V gene: TRBV12-3/TRBV12-4
D gene: .
clone size: .

CDR3 DNA: TGTGCCACCAAGACTAGCGGGAGTGCGGAGCAGTTCTTC
CDR3 protein: CATKTSGSAEQFF
J gene: TRBJ2-1
V gene: TRBV24-1
D gene: TRBD2
clone size: many

CDR3 DNA: TGCGCCAGCAGCTTGTCGGGCCCGGGGGTGGGCTATGGCTACACCTTC
CDR3 protein: CASSLSGPGVGYGYTF
J gene: TRBJ1-2
V gene: TRBV5-1
D gene: .
clone size: .

CDR3 DNA: TGTGCCAGCAGCTTAGTCCGGGACAGGGACATCTCTGGGGCCAACGTCCTGACTTTC
CDR3 protein: CASSLVRDRDISGANVLTF
J gene: TRBJ2-6
V gene: TRBV11-1
D gene: TRBD1
clone size: once

CDR3 DNA: TGTGCCAGCAGCTTTTGGCAGCTCACCGGGGAGCTGTTTTTT
CDR3 protein: CASSFWQLTGELFF
J gene: TRBJ2-2
V gene: TRBV11-3
D gene: .
clone size: .

CDR3 DNA: TGTGCCAGCACCTGGGGGGGTGAGCGACTAAACCAGTACTTC
CDR3 protein: CASTWGGERLNQYF
J gene: TRBJ2-7
V gene: TRBV12-3/TRBV12-4
D gene: TRBD2
clone size: .

CDR3 DNA: TGTGCCAGCCGATTTAGTGCGGGAGCGGGCGGGGAGCTGTTTTTT
CDR3 protein: CASRFSAGAGGELFF
J gene: TRBJ2-2
V gene: TRBV12-3/TRBV12-4
D gene: TRBD2
clone size: few

CDR3 DNA: TGTGCCATCAAGCCCAGACAAGCTGGGGCCAACGTCCTGACTTTC
CDR3 protein: CAIKPRQAGANVLTF
J gene: TRBJ2-6
V gene: TRBV10-3
D gene: .
clone size: .

CDR3 DNA: TGCAGTGCTAGAGATAGAGCGGGAGCGCACAATGAGCAGTTCTTC
CDR3 protein: CSARDRAGAHNEQFF
J gene: TRBJ2-1
V gene: TRBV20-1
D gene: TRBD2
clone size: few

CDR3 DNA: TGTGCCAGCAGCTTTTGGAGACTAGAGACCCAGTACTTC
CDR3 protein: CASSFWRLETQYF
J gene: TRBJ2-5
V gene: TRBV7-9
D gene: .
clone size: many

CDR3 DNA: TGTGCCAGCAGCCGTCTAGATTCAGATACGCAGTATTTT
CDR3 protein: CASSRLDSDTQYF
J gene: TRBJ2-3
V gene: TRBV13
D gene: .
clone size: .

CDR3 DNA: TGTGCCAGCAGCAACCGGGACAAGGGACACTACGAGCAGTACTTC
CDR3 protein: CASSNRDKGHYEQYF
J gene: TRBJ2-7
V gene: TRBV7-9
D gene: .
clone size: .

CDR3 DNA: TGTGCCAGCAGCGATCATAGCGGTCTTCGGGACAATGAGCAGTTCTTC
CDR3 protein: CASSDHSGLRDNEQFF
J gene: TRBJ2-1
V gene: TRBV11-2
D gene: .
clone size: .

CDR3 DNA: TGTGCCAGCAGGGACCGCTACGAGCAGTACTTC
CDR3 protein: CASRDRYEQYF
J gene: TRBJ2-7
V gene: TRBV6-6
D gene: .
clone size: few

CDR3 DNA: TGTGCTAGCAAAGGGGGGTATTCGAATCAGCCCCAGCATTTT
CDR3 protein: CASKGGYSNQPQHF
J gene: TRBJ1-5
V gene: TRBV12-5
D gene: .
clone size: .

CDR3 DNA: TGTGCCAGCAGCTTGGGCCCGGGAGGCTACAATGAGCAGTTCTTC
CDR3 protein: CASSLGPGGYNEQFF
J gene: TRBJ2-1
V gene: TRBV5-6
D gene: TRBD2
clone size: many

CDR3 DNA: TGTGCCAGCAGTTTAGCCCTCCCCTCGGCACTTAGCAATCAGCCCCAGCATTTT
CDR3 protein: CASSLALPSALSNQPQHF
J gene: TRBJ1-5
V gene: TRBV12-3/TRBV12-4
D gene: .
clone size: many

CDR3 DNA: TGTGCCACCAGCAGAGGTCGACTTATACCCAATGAGCAGTTCTTC
CDR3 protein: CATSRGRLIPNEQFF
J gene: TRBJ2-1
V gene: TRBV15
D gene: .
clone size: .

CDR3 DNA: TGTGCCAGCAGTCGACTAGCGGGAGGACCCTACAATGAGCAGTTCTTC
CDR3 protein: CASSRLAGGPYNEQFF
J gene: TRBJ2-1
V gene: TRBV6-5
D gene: TRBD2
clone size: many

CDR3 DNA: TGCGCCAGCAGCTTGGTGGGACGGGACACCGGGGAGCTGTTTTTT
CDR3 protein: CASSLVGRDTGELFF
J gene: TRBJ2-2
V gene: TRBV5-1
D gene: .
clone size: few

CDR3 DNA: TGTGCCAGCTCACCACAACGAAAAGAGACCCAGTACTTC
CDR3 protein: CASSPQRKETQYF
J gene: TRBJ2-5
V gene: TRBV18
D gene: .
clone size: few

CDR3 DNA: TGCGCCAGCAGAGCGGGGGCAACTAATGAAAAACTGTTTTTT
CDR3 protein: CASRAGATNEKLFF
J gene: TRBJ1-4
V gene: TRBV5-1
D gene: .
clone size: .

CDR3 DNA: TGCGCCAGCAGCAGGGGGGCGGCAAACAATGAGCAGTTCTTC
CDR3 protein: CASSRGAANNEQFF
J gene: TRBJ2-1
V gene: TRBV5-1
D gene: .
clone size: many

CDR3 DNA: TGTGCCAGCACCTTCAGGACTAGCGGGTTCAATGAGCAGTTCTTC
CDR3 protein: CASTFRTSGFNEQFF
J gene: TRBJ2-1
V gene: TRBV12-3/TRBV12-4
D gene: TRBD2
clone size: few

CDR3 DNA: TGCGCCAGCAACCCGGGGACTAGCGGACCCTACGAGCAGTACTTC
CDR3 protein: CASNPGTSGPYEQYF
J gene: TRBJ2-7
V gene: TRBV4-1
D gene: TRBD2
clone size: many

CDR3 DNA: TGCAGTGCTAGACGGGGGAGCTCCTACGAGCAGTACTTC
CDR3 protein: CSARRGSSYEQYF
J gene: TRBJ2-7
V gene: TRBV20-1
D gene: .
clone size: .

CDR3 DNA: TGTGCCAGCAGCTTATTGGGTAGTGGGGGGCGGGCCTACAATGAGCAGTTCTTC
CDR3 protein: CASSLLGSGGRAYNEQFF
J gene: TRBJ2-1
V gene: TRBV7-6
D gene: .
clone size: many

CDR3 DNA: TGTGCCATCAGTACAGGGTACGGTCAGCCCCAGCATTTT
CDR3 protein: CAISTGYGQPQHF
J gene: TRBJ1-5
V gene: TRBV10-3
D gene: .
clone size: many

CDR3 DNA: TGTGCCATCAGCGGACAGGGGGAATCCTACAATGAGCAGTTCTTC
CDR3 protein: CAISGQGESYNEQFF
J gene: TRBJ2-1
V gene: TRBV10-3
D gene: TRBD1
clone size: .

CDR3 DNA: TGTGCCAGCAGCGTCGGGGGCCGGGACAGGGGACGCGAGACCCAGTACTTC
CDR3 protein: CASSVGGRDRGRETQYF
J gene: TRBJ2-5
V gene: TRBV9
D gene: TRBD1
clone size: .

CDR3 DNA: TGTGCCAGCAGTTACGACGGACAGCCCGGAGGAGCCAAAAACATTCAGTACTTC
CDR3 protein: CASSYDGQPGGAKNIQYF
J gene: TRBJ2-4
V gene: TRBV6-5
D gene: .
clone size: .

CDR3 DNA: TGCGCCAGCAGCTCTGGACAGGCGAACACCGGGGAGCTGTTTTTT
CDR3 protein: CASSSGQANTGELFF
J gene: TRBJ2-2
V gene: TRBV5-1
D gene: TRBD1
clone size: .

CDR3 DNA: TGCGCCAGCAGCTTGTCCAGGGCGGGCACAGATACGCAGTATTTT
CDR3 protein: CASSLSRAGTDTQYF
J gene: TRBJ2-3
V gene: TRBV5-1
D gene: .
clone size: few

CDR3 DNA: TGTGCCAGCAGCCAAGTGGGCCCATACAGCAATGAGCAGTTCTTC
CDR3 protein: CASSQVGPYSNEQFF
J gene: TRBJ2-1
V gene: TRBV4-2
D gene: .
clone size: few

CDR3 DNA: TGTGCCAGTAGTATTGGGGCAAATCAGCCCCAGCATTTT
CDR3 protein: CASSIGANQPQHF
J gene: TRBJ1-5
V gene: TRBV19
D gene: .
clone size: .

CDR3 DNA: TGCGCCAGCAGCCAGCTTTCCGGACTAGTCAAAATCGGGGAGCTGTTTTTT
CDR3 protein: CASSQLSGLVKIGELFF
J gene: TRBJ2-2
V gene: TRBV4-1
D gene: TRBD2
clone size: .

CDR3 DNA: TGTGCCAGCAGCTTAACCCCGGGACTAGCGGGAGGGGAAGATACGCAGTATTTT
CDR3 protein: CASSLTPGLAGGEDTQYF
J gene: TRBJ2-3
V gene: TRBV7-3
D gene: TRBD2
clone size: few

CDR3 DNA: TGTGCCAGCAGTTTAGGGACAGGGTTTACCTACGAGCAGTACTTC
CDR3 protein: CASSLGTGFTYEQYF
J gene: TRBJ2-7
V gene: TRBV12-3/TRBV12-4
D gene: TRBD1
clone size: .

CDR3 DNA: TGTGCCAGCAGGGCGGACAGGAGGAGCAATCAGCCCCAGCATTTT
CDR3 protein: CASRADRRSNQPQHF
J gene: TRBJ1-5
V gene: TRBV6-5
D gene: TRBD1
clone size: few

CDR3 DNA: TGTGCCAGCAGCTTATCCCCTGACACAGATACGCAGTATTTT
CDR3 protein: CASSLSPDTDTQYF
J gene: TRBJ2-3
V gene: TRBV7-9
D gene: .
clone size: .

CDR3 DNA: TGTGCCAGCAGTCCCAGGGTCCCCAGATACAATGAGCAGTTCTTC
CDR3 protein: CASSPRVPRYNEQFF
J gene: TRBJ2-1
V gene: TRBV25-1
D gene: .
clone size: few

CDR3 DNA: TGTGCCAGCAGCCTCCCTACAGGGTTGACAGATACGCAGTATTTT
CDR3 protein: CASSLPTGLTDTQYF
J gene: TRBJ2-3
V gene: TRBV7-2
D gene: .
clone size: .

CDR3 DNA: TGTGCCAGCAGCTCCTCTTACCGGGACACTGAAGCTTTCTTT
CDR3 protein: CASSSSYRDTEAFF
J gene: TRBJ1-1
V gene: TRBV11-3
D gene: .
clone size: .

CDR3 DNA: TGCAGTGCTAAGAGACTAGCGGGAGCCTACAATGAGCAGTTCTTC
CDR3 protein: CSAKRLAGAYNEQFF
J gene: TRBJ2-1
V gene: TRBV20-1
D gene: TRBD2
clone size: many

CDR3 DNA: TGTGCCAGCAGTTTAGGGACAGGGATAACGGCACCCCTCCACTTT
CDR3 protein: CASSLGTGITAPLHF
J gene: TRBJ1-6
V gene: TRBV12-3/TRBV12-4
D gene: TRBD1
clone size: .

CDR3 DNA: TGCAGCGTTGGCCGGGACAGGGGGTCCTACGAGCAGTACTTC
CDR3 protein: CSVGRDRGSYEQYF
J gene: TRBJ2-7
V gene: TRBV29-1
D gene: TRBD1
clone size: .

CDR3 DNA: TGTGCCAGCACCCCGTTAGGGGGGAGGGTAGAAGAGCAGTACTTC
CDR3 protein: CASTPLGGRVEEQYF
J gene: TRBJ2-7
V gene: TRBV9
D gene: .
clone size: .